The next 30 T cell receptor beta chains were all read from a single sample in a study. MiXCR, applied by TCRdb to the RT-PCR reads, yields one record per CDR3 protein. The repertoire includes about 700,000 distinct CDR3 sequences, more than 13% of them detected once, and 3.6% sits in the top ten. Sequencing input: memory CD4+ T cells from blood. The receptors originated from a female donor in good health, serving as a healthy control.

This chain connects TRBV9 to TRBJ2-6; tentative D call: TRBD1 (6 bases). V dropped 4 bases and J dropped 2 bases, with 19 bases sitting between them. The germline V gene has CDR1 SGDLS and CDR2 YYNGEE. The CDR3 sequence is 18 residues long. The CDR3 DNA reads TGTGCCAGCAGCCGGACAGAAAACAGGGAAGCTGGGGCCAACGTCCTGACTTTC. It yields the protein CASSRTENREAGANVLTF.

This chain links TRBV7-3 with TRBJ2-6; TRBD2 might be the D (5 bases). The germline CDR1 and CDR2 sequences are SGHTA and FQGTGA. V was clipped by 2 bases and J by 8 bases, with 10 bases between them. The CDR3 covers 14 residues. The CDR3 protein is CASSLGGSTNVLTF. For the CDR3, the DNA is TGTGCCAGCAGCTTAGGAGGTAGTACCAACGTCCTGACTTTC.

This clonotype was counted ten times or more. The chain links TRBV6-1 to TRBJ2-3; D unresolved. CDR3 length: 13 amino acids. V gave up 5 bases and J gave up 2 bases, with 8 bases separating them. Germline V gene lookup returns CDR1 MNHNS and CDR2 SASEGT. CDR3 protein: CASSLEITDTQYF. The CDR3 nucleotides read TGTGCCAGCAGTTTAGAAATCACAGATACGCAGTATTTT.

This sequence joins TRBV6-1 and TRBJ1-1, with D possibly matching TRBD1 (5 bases). Trimming cost V 6 bases and J 0 bases, with 11 bases left between them. The CDR3 spans 14 residues. Per germline, CDR1 MNHNS and CDR2 SASEGT. Here the CDR3 reads CASSMDNLNTEAFF. Written as DNA, the CDR3 is TGTGCCAGCAGCATGGACAACTTGAACACTGAAGCTTTCTTT.

This sequence joins TRBV10-3 and TRBJ2-1, with 11 bases lining up with TRBD2. After removal of 3 bases from V and 1 base from J, the junction contained 2 bases not matched to a gene. The CDR3 has 16 amino acids. Germline CDR1 ENHRY, CDR2 SYGVKD. Written as DNA, the CDR3 is TGTGCCATCAGTGATAGCGGGGGGGGGTCCTACAATGAGCAGTTCTTC. Its translation is CAISDSGGGSYNEQFF.

There are a few counts of this clonotype. The chain carries TRBV5-4 and TRBJ2-1, with 9 bases fitting TRBD2. CDR1 SGHNT and CDR2 YYREEE come from the germline V gene (reference sequence). There are 15 residues in the CDR3. V shed 3 bases and J 2 bases; nucleotides not matched to a gene: 3. For the CDR3, the DNA is TGTGCCAGCAGCTCTAGCGGGAACACCTACAATGAGCAGTTCTTC. This gives the protein CASSSSGNTYNEQFF.

This clonotype was recorded at least ten times. The chain has TRBV12-3 or TRBV12-4 and TRBJ2-1; TRBD2 matches at 13 bases. Trimming at V came to 6 bases and at J to 7 bases, leaving 15 bases not matched to a gene. The length of the CDR3 is 18 residues. CDR3 sequence (DNA): TGTGCCAGCAGATGGACTAGCGGGAGTTTCCGGTTAGGGAATGAGCAGTTCTTC. Protein: CASRWTSGSFRLGNEQFF.

This clonotype was observed many times. The rearrangement uses TRBV7-2 and TRBJ1-1; D is undetermined. Per the germline V gene, CDR1 is SGHTA and CDR2 is FQGNSA. The V end lost 5 bases, the J end lost 1 base, and 5 bases lay between the germline ends. The CDR3 contains 12 residues. The DNA for the CDR3 is TGTGCCAGCAGCCCAAAGAACACTGAAGCTTTCTTT. Translating it yields CASSPKNTEAFF.

This clonotype was seen ten or more times. The chain recombines TRBV12-3 or TRBV12-4 with TRBJ2-7, with TRBD2 identical over 7 bases. Losses at the gene ends were 2 bases for V and 4 bases for J; bases not matched to a gene: 2. This CDR3 comprises 13 residues. CDR3 residues: CASSLRREYEQYF. The CDR3 DNA sequence: TGTGCCAGCAGTTTAAGGCGGGAGTACGAGCAGTACTTC.

The chain has TRBV4-3 and TRBJ2-3; perhaps TRBD2 as D (6 bases). Per germline, CDR1 LGHNA and CDR2 YSLEER. Trimming stripped 1 base from V and 4 bases from J, with 21 bases between. This CDR3 contains 18 residues. The CDR3 coding sequence is TGCGCCAGCAGCCAAGCGGCGGTCCGGGAGTGTTGGGCAGATACGCAGTATTTT. Its protein is CASSQAAVRECWADTQYF.

The table lists this clonotype with a few counts. The conserved phenylalanine or tryptophan is not found at the CDR3 terminus, so this likely reflects a read error. It is unclear where the CDR3 begins or ends on the DNA, so no DNA is shown, and the CDR3 is as TCRdb lists it. The rearrangement joins TRBV28 to TRBJ1-2; TRBD1 is taken as the D call from the table, unchecked against the DNA. Germline V gene sequence: CDR1 MDHEN, CDR2 SYDVKM. The length of the CDR3 is 11 amino acids, counting both ends. The CDR3 region is CASSLAWRTEV.

This clonotype has more than one count but fewer than ten. This rearrangement joins TRBV3-1 to TRBJ2-2; D may be TRBD2 (6 bases). This CDR3 has 14 residues. The V and J ends lost 0 bases and 6 bases respectively, with 8 bases between them. Germline CDR1 is LGHDT and CDR2 is YNNKEL (reference sequence). CDR3 in amino acids: CASSQEGGPGELFF. Here the CDR3 DNA reads TGTGCCAGCAGCCAAGAGGGGGGTCCCGGGGAGCTGTTTTTT.

This clonotype has just a few counts. V usage is TRBV7-9 and J usage is TRBJ2-7; TRBD1 might be the D (6 bases). V gave up 6 bases and J gave up 2 bases, with 14 bases separating them. The germline gives CDR1 SEHNR, CDR2 FQNEAQ (reference sequence). The CDR3 covers 14 residues. CDR3 DNA sequence: TGTGCCAGCAGACTTAATACAGGGACCTACGAGCAGTACTTC. Amino acid sequence: CASRLNTGTYEQYF. Combining the CDR3 with reference TRBV7-9 and TRBJ2-7 gives the whole variable domain DTGVSQNPRHKITKRGQNVTFRCDPISEHNRLYWYRQTLGQGPEFLTYFQNEAQLEKSRLLSDRFSAERPKGSFSTLEIQRTEQGDSAMYLCASRLNTGTYEQYFGPGTRLTVT.

The chain recombines TRBV24-1 with TRBJ2-3; 7 positions agree with TRBD2. Germline-derived CDR1 and CDR2 are KGHDR and SFDVKD. The CDR3 is made up of 13 amino acids. V gave up 7 bases and J gave up 4 bases; unmatched junction bases: 4. This chain's CDR3 is CATRGGVSDTQYF. In DNA form, the CDR3 reads TGTGCCACCAGGGGAGGGGTTTCAGATACGCAGTATTTT.

This clonotype was counted only a few times. This chain links TRBV20-1 with TRBJ2-7; TRBD1 aligns across 8 bases. V lost 6 bases, J lost 5 bases, and 12 bases stayed unmatched. The CDR3 extends over 14 amino acids. CDR1 DFQATT and CDR2 SNEGSKA come from the germline V gene (reference sequence). The CDR3 DNA reads TGCAGTGCCCTCGGTAGGGACAGGACCCACGAGCAGTACTTC. Translating it yields CSALGRDRTHEQYF.

The V and J genes are TRBV7-2 and TRBJ2-7; a possible D gene is TRBD2 (6 bases). The germline V gene has CDR1 SGHTA and CDR2 FQGNSA. The CDR3 runs to 15 residues. V dropped 2 bases and J dropped 4 bases, with 15 bases sitting between them. The CDR3 reads CASSLLSGWEYEQYF. The CDR3, as DNA: TGTGCCAGCAGCTTACTAAGCGGGTGGGAGTACGAGCAGTACTTC.

The chain's CDR3 is CASSSPRDSNTIYF. The DNA for the CDR3 is TGTGCCAGCAGCTCACCTCGGGACAGTAACACCATATATTTT. This rearrangement joins TRBV7-3 to TRBJ1-3, with 7 bases aligning to TRBD1. Trimming took 4 bases from V and 7 from J; bases not matched to a gene: 7. Germline values: CDR1 SGHTA, CDR2 FQGTGA. The CDR3 runs to 14 residues.

This sequence joins TRBV7-3 and TRBJ2-5; 7 bases are a match to TRBD2. The CDR3 totals 15 residues. The V gene's germline CDR1 is SGHTA and CDR2 FQGTGA. Germline trimming cut 5 bases from V and 2 bases from J; bases unmatched to any gene: 8. CDR3 loop: CASSVGLVPQETQYF. The DNA of the CDR3 is TGTGCCAGCAGCGTCGGACTAGTCCCTCAAGAGACCCAGTACTTC.

This clonotype has just a few counts. J is TRBJ1-2 and V is TRBV7-6; D unresolved. CDR3 length: 15 amino acids. Germline V gives CDR1 SGHVS, CDR2 FNYEAQ. V lost 1 base and J 4 bases, leaving 13 bases between the germline ends. Here the CDR3 DNA reads TGTGCCAGCAGCTTAGACACCTTGGGCGTCTATGGCTACACCTTC. Protein sequence: CASSLDTLGVYGYTF.

This clonotype was seen at least ten times. V usage is TRBV5-6 and J usage is TRBJ1-5, with a weak D call TRBD1 (5 bases). Trimming took off 0 bases at V and 3 bases at J, with 7 bases between the two ends. Germline V gene lookup returns CDR1 SGHDT and CDR2 YYEEEE. The CDR3 is 14 amino acids. The CDR3 protein is CASSLGQYNQPQHF. The CDR3 nucleotides are TGTGCCAGCAGCTTGGGACAGTACAATCAGCCCCAGCATTTT.

This clonotype appeared a few times. The chain has TRBV28 and TRBJ2-1; the match to TRBD1 covers 8 bases. V lost 8 bases, J lost 7 bases, and 13 bases stayed unmatched. The CDR3 extends over 15 amino acids. The germline CDR1 and CDR2 sequences are MDHEN and SYDVKM. DNA for the CDR3: TGTGCCAGCGGGGACAGGAGATACCTTAGGAATGAGCAGTTCTTC. Amino acid sequence: CASGDRRYLRNEQFF.

This clonotype was counted only a few times. The J gene is TRBJ2-7, the V gene TRBV6-6, with D possibly being TRBD1 or TRBD2 (5 bases each). Trimming shortened V by 0 bases and J by 2 bases, and 11 bases separated the two germline ends. Germline V gene data show CDR1 as MNHNY and CDR2 as SVGAGI (reference sequence). The length of the CDR3 is 15 residues. The CDR3 region is CASSYSLGGAYEQYF. The CDR3 DNA follows: TGTGCCAGCAGTTACTCGCTTGGGGGAGCCTACGAGCAGTACTTC.

This clonotype has just a few counts. The chain is built from TRBV7-2 and TRBJ1-1, with TRBD1 identical over 9 bases. The J segment lost 5 bases and the V segment lost 2 bases, leaving 3 bases of the junction unmatched. CDR1 and CDR2 from the germline V gene are SGHTA and FQGNSA. This CDR3 is 14 amino acids long. CDR3 sequence reads: CASSLLTGGTEAFF. The DNA of the CDR3 is TGTGCCAGCAGCTTACTGACAGGGGGTACTGAAGCTTTCTTT. Full variable domain (remainder filled in from reference TRBV7-2 and TRBJ1-1): GAGVSQSPSNKVTEKGKDVELRCDPISGHTALYWYRQSLGQGLEFLIYFQGNSAPDKSGLPSDRFSAERTGGSVSTLTIQRTQQEDSAVYLCASSLLTGGTEAFFGQGTRLTVV.

In its sample, this clonotype was seen a few times. The rearrangement joins TRBV2 to TRBJ2-1, with no clear D. V was cut by 3 bases and J by 10 bases, with 16 bases left in between. The CDR3 is 14 amino acids. The V gene's germline CDR1 is SNHLY and CDR2 FYNNEI. CDR3 sequence reads: CASSDSPLLREQFF. The CDR3 coding sequence is TGTGCCAGCAGTGACTCGCCTTTATTACGGGAGCAGTTCTTC.

This clonotype was detected only a few times. The rearrangement links TRBV7-2 to TRBJ2-7, with D possibly matching TRBD1 (6 bases). The ends were cut back, 5 bases at V and 4 bases at J, with 12 bases in the middle. Germline CDR1 reads SGHTA; CDR2 reads FQGNSA. The CDR3 extends over 13 amino acids. This CDR3 is CASSPGVRYEQYF. CDR3 DNA sequence: TGTGCCAGCAGCCCAGGGGTTAGGTACGAGCAGTACTTC. Supplemented by reference TRBV7-2 and TRBJ2-7, the full variable domain reads GAGVSQSPSNKVTEKGKDVELRCDPISGHTALYWYRQSLGQGLEFLIYFQGNSAPDKSGLPSDRFSAERTGGSVSTLTIQRTQQEDSAVYLCASSPGVRYEQYFGPGTRLTVT.

In this sample, this clonotype turned up a few times. This rearrangement joins TRBV12-3 or TRBV12-4 to TRBJ1-2; D not resolved. V was clipped by 6 bases and J by 4 bases, with 9 bases between them. CDR3 length: 12 amino acids. The CDR3 here is CASSRLGYGYTF. The CDR3 DNA is TGTGCCAGCAGCCGTTTGGGCTATGGCTACACCTTC.

This clonotype came up a few times. The V and J genes are TRBV2 and TRBJ1-1; 7 positions match TRBD1. Germline V gene sequence: CDR1 SNHLY, CDR2 FYNNEI. The J segment lost 6 bases and the V segment lost 7 bases, leaving 11 bases of the junction unmatched. CDR3 length: 14 residues. CDR3 loop: CASIRSTGEPEAFF. For the CDR3, the DNA is TGTGCCAGCATCAGAAGTACAGGGGAGCCTGAAGCTTTCTTT.

The chain couples TRBV6-6 to TRBJ2-7; D might be TRBD1 (7 bases). Deletions cut 0 bases from V and 3 bases from J, with 15 bases between. The CDR3 has 16 residues. Germline assignment: CDR1 MNHNY and CDR2 SVGAGI (reference sequence). CDR3 loop: CASSYSGQGGRYEQYF. CDR3 coding DNA: TGTGCCAGCAGTTACTCGGGTCAGGGGGGCCGCTACGAGCAGTACTTC.

This clonotype was picked up a small number of times. The CDR3 sequence: CASSVGHRDLRFGSYEQYF. In nucleotides, the CDR3 is TGCGCCAGCAGCGTCGGACACAGGGATCTTCGCTTTGGGTCCTACGAGCAGTACTTC. V usage is TRBV4-3 and J usage is TRBJ2-7, with TRBD1 as a possible D gene (6 bases). V was pared by 5 bases and J by 1 base, with 27 bases between. CDR3 size: 19 residues. Germline values: CDR1 LGHNA, CDR2 YSLEER.

The chain joins TRBV20-1 to TRBJ1-3; possible D gene TRBD1, 6 bases. Germline V CDR1 and CDR2: DFQATT, SNEGSKA (reference sequence). Trimming removed 5 bases from V and 4 bases from J, with 9 bases in between. The CDR3 has 12 amino acids. As DNA, the CDR3 is TGCAGTGCTCGGGACATAGGAAACACCATATATTTT. Translating it yields CSARDIGNTIYF.